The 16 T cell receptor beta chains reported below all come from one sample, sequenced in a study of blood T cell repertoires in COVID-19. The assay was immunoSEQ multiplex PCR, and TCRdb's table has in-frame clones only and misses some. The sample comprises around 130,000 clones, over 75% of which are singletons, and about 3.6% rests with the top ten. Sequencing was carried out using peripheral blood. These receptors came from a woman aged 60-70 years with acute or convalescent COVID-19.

CDR3 residues: CAISESLQETQYF. DNA of the CDR3: TGTGCCATCAGTGAGTCTCTCCAAGAGACCCAGTACTTC. V is TRBV10-3 and J is TRBJ2-5, with D hard to call. The CDR3 runs 13 residues. Trimming left V 0 bases short and J 1 base short, with 3 bases between. Germline loops: CDR1 ENHRY, CDR2 SYGVKD.

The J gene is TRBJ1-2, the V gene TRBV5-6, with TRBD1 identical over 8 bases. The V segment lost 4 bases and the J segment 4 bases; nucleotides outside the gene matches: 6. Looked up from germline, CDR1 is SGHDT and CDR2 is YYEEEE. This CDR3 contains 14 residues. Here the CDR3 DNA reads TGTGCCAGCAGCCGTCGACAGGGGCCCTATGGCTACACCTTC. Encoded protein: CASSRRQGPYGYTF.

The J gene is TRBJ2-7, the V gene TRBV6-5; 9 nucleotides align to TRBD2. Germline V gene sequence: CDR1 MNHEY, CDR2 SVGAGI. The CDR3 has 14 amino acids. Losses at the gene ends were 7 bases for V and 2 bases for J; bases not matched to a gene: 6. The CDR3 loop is CASTQREVTYEQYF. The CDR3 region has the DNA TGTGCCAGCACTCAGCGGGAGGTCACCTACGAGCAGTACTTC.

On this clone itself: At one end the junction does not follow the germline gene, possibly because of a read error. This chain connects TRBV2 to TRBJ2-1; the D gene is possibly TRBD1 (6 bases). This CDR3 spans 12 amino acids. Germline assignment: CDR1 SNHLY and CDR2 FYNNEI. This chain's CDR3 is CASSNTGTRKVF. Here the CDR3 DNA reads TGTGCCAGCAGTAACACCGGGACACGCAAAGTCTTC.

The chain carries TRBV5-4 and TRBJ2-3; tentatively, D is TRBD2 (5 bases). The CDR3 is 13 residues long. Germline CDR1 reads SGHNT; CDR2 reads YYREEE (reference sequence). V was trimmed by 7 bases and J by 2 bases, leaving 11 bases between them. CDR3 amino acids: CASHLAITDTQYF. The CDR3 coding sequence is TGTGCCAGCCATCTAGCAATCACAGATACGCAGTATTTT.

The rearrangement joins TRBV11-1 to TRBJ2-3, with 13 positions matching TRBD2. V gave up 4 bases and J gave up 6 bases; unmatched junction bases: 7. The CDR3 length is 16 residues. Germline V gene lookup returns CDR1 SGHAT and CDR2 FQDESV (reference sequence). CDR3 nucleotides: TGTGCCAGCAGCTCTGGGACTAGCGGGGTCCAGGATACGCAGTATTTT. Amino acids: CASSSGTSGVQDTQYF. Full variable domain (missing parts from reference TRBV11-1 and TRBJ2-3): EAEVAQSPRYKITEKSQAVAFWCDPISGHATLYWYRQILGQGPELLVQFQDESVVDDSQLPKDRFSAERLKGVDSTLKIQPAELGDSAMYLCASSSGTSGVQDTQYFGPGTRLTVL.

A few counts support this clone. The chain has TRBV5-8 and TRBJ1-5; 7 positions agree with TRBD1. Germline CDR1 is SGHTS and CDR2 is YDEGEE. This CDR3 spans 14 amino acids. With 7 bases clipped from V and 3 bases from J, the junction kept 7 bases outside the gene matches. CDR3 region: CASGAGTVNQPQHF. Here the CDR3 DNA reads TGTGCCAGCGGAGCCGGGACAGTCAATCAGCCCCAGCATTTT.

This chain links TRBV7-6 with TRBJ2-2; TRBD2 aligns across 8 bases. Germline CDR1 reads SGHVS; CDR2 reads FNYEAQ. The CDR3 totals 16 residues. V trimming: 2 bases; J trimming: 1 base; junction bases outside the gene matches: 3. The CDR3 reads CASSLSSGQNTGELFF. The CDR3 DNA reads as TGTGCCAGCAGCTTATCTAGCGGGCAGAACACCGGGGAGCTGTTTTTT.

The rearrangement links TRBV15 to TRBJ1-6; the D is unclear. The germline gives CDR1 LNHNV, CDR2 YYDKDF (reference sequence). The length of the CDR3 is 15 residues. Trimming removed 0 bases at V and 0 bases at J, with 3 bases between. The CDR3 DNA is TGTGCCACCAGCAGAGACGGCTCCTATAATTCACCCCTCCACTTT. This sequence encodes CATSRDGSYNSPLHF.

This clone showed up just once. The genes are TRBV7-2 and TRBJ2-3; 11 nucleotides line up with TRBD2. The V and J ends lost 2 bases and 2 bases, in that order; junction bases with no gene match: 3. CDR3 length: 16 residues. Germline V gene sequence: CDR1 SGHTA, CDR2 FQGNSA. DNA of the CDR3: TGTGCCAGCAGCTTAACTAGCGGGAGTCTCACAGATACGCAGTATTTT. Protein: CASSLTSGSLTDTQYF.

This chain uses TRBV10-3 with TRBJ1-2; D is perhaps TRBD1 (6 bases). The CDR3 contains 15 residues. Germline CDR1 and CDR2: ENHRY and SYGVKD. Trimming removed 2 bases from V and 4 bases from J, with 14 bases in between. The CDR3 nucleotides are TGTGCCATCAGTGAGGGGCAGGGGAACGTCTATGGCTACACCTTC. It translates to CAISEGQGNVYGYTF.

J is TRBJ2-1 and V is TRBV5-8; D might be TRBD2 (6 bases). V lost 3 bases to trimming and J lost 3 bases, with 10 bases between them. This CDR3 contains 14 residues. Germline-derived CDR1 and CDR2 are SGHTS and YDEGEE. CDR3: CASSWPGDYNEQFF. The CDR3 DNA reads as TGTGCCAGCAGCTGGCCGGGGGACTACAATGAGCAGTTCTTC.

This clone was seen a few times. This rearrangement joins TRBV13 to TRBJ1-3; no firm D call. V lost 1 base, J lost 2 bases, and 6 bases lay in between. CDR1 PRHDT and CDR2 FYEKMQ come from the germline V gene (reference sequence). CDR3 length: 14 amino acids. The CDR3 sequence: CASSLDSPGNTIYF. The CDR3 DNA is TGTGCCAGCAGCTTAGACTCTCCTGGAAACACCATATATTTT.

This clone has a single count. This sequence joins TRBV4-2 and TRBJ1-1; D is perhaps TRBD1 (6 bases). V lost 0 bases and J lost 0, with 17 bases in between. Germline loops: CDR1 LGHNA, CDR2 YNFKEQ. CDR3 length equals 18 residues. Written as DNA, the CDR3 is TGTGCCAGCAGCCAAGATGCGTTACAGGGCGCCCTGAACACTGAAGCTTTCTTT. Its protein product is CASSQDALQGALNTEAFF.

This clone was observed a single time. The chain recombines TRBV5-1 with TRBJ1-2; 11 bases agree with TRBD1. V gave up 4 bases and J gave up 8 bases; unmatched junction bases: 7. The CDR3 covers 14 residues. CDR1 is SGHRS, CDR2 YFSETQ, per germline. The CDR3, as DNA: TGCGCCAGCAGCCAAGGACAGGGGGCTAAGGGCTACACCTTC. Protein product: CASSQGQGAKGYTF.

The CDR3 DNA follows: TGTGCCAGCAGGGAACAGGGTACGGATGGCTACACCTTC. Its protein is CASREQGTDGYTF. The chain links TRBV12-3 or TRBV12-4 to TRBJ1-2; a possible D gene is TRBD1 (6 bases). CDR3 length: 13 residues. Trimming removed 6 bases at V and 6 bases at J, with 14 bases between.